The 6 T cell receptor beta chains reported below all come from one sample, sequenced in a study of T cell responses to AZD1222 COVID-19 vaccine. The repertoire was sequenced with immunoSEQ multiplex PCR; TCRdb's copy has only in-frame clones and lacks some. The table shows over 100,000 clones, with 75% to 95% occurring only once. Sequencing used peripheral blood, obtained on day 0 of AZD1222 vaccination. These receptors were taken from an adult in good health.

The rearrangement joins TRBV28 to TRBJ2-1; D is perhaps TRBD1 or TRBD2 (5 bases each). V was shortened by 5 bases and J by 7 bases, with 12 bases between the two germline ends. CDR3 size: 13 residues. Germline V lookup: CDR1 MDHEN, CDR2 SYDVKM. The DNA of the CDR3 is TGTGCCAGCAGTCCCCTATGGGGGAATGAGCAGTTCTTC. Translated, it gives CASSPLWGNEQFF.

V and J are TRBV28 and TRBJ2-3, with D perhaps TRBD1 (5 bases). The V end lost 2 bases, the J end lost 1 base, and 10 bases lay between the germline ends. The CDR3 consists of 15 residues. In germline, CDR1 is MDHEN, CDR2 SYDVKM. In nucleotides, the CDR3 is TGTGCCAGCAGTTTACCTGGGGCTGGCACAGATACGCAGTATTTT. This codes for CASSLPGAGTDTQYF.

The chain joins TRBV6-5 to TRBJ1-5, with D possibly matching TRBD1 (5 bases). V was pared by 0 bases and J by 2 bases, with 5 bases between. This CDR3 has 14 residues. The germline V gene encodes CDR1 MNHEY and CDR2 SVGAGI. The CDR3 DNA sequence: TGTGCCAGCAGTTACTCAGGGGGCAATCAGCCCCAGCATTTT. It encodes CASSYSGGNQPQHF.

The V call is TRBV6-2 or TRBV6-3, the J call TRBJ2-7; weak D call: TRBD2 (5 bases). This CDR3 has 14 amino acids. The ends were cut back, 5 bases at V and 4 bases at J, with 15 bases in the middle. Per germline, CDR1 MNHEY and CDR2 SVGEGT. The CDR3: CASSAADSSYEQYF. CDR3 nucleotides: TGTGCCAGCAGTGCCGCGGACTCCTCATACGAGCAGTACTTC.

The V gene is TRBV27, the J gene TRBJ1-2, with D possibly matching TRBD1 (5 bases). There are 16 residues in the CDR3. Deletions cut 2 bases from V and 1 base from J, with 14 bases between. Germline-derived CDR1 and CDR2 are MNHEY and SMNVEV (reference sequence). CDR3 protein: CASSLRGEGLNYGYTF. CDR3 in DNA: TGTGCCAGCAGTTTAAGAGGCGAGGGGCTTAACTATGGCTACACCTTC.

This chain connects TRBV27 to TRBJ2-3; 11 nucleotides align to TRBD2. Trimming at V came to 4 bases and at J to 1 base, leaving 4 bases not matched to a gene. CDR1 and CDR2 (germline): MNHEY, SMNVEV (reference sequence). There are 16 residues in the CDR3. Here the CDR3 DNA reads TGTGCCAGCAGTTGGGTACTAGCGGGGGGCACAGATACGCAGTATTTT. This translates into CASSWVLAGGTDTQYF.